One and the same sample provided the 21 T cell receptor beta chains below, sequenced in a study of regulatory T cells in long-lasting Graves disease. The time point was: persistent/refractory GD, antithyroid drugs over 5 years with positive TRAb. Generation of the TCR library employed RNA extracted from PBMCs. In building TCR beta libraries, iRepertoire HTBI primers were used together with Arm-PCR of CDR3 regions. MiXCR, run by TCRdb on the multiplex PCR reads, gives a single entry per CDR3 protein. In the table there are some 330,000 distinct CDR3 sequences, roughly 20% of which are singletons. The material sequenced was peripheral blood mononuclear cells (PBMCs), taken when the disease was refractory, from a patient treated with antithyroid drugs. The receptors come from a middle-aged woman with Graves disease.

This clonotype was seen at least ten times. The chain employs TRBV12-3 or TRBV12-4 and TRBJ2-5, with 7 bases aligning to TRBD2. V was pared by 8 bases and J by 4 bases, with 7 bases of the junction left unmatched. CDR3 length equals 13 residues. CDR3 sequence: CASRPPGGETQYF. CDR3 coding DNA: TGTGCCAGCCGCCCCCCGGGAGGAGAGACCCAGTACTTC.

This clonotype was picked up many times. J is TRBJ2-2 and V is TRBV11-2; 7 bases fit TRBD2. The length of the CDR3 is 14 residues. Per the germline V gene, CDR1 is SGHAT and CDR2 is FQNNGV. V gave up 8 bases and J gave up 3 bases; unmatched junction bases: 6. Written as DNA, the CDR3 is TGTGCCAGCGCCCGGGGAGGGGACACCGGGGAGCTGTTTTTT. It encodes CASARGGDTGELFF.

This rearrangement joins TRBV28 to TRBJ2-2; TRBD2 matches at 7 bases. CDR1 is MDHEN and CDR2 is SYDVKM in the germline V gene. V lost 3 bases and J lost 3; bases outside the gene matches: 4. This CDR3 is built from 15 residues. The CDR3 DNA is TGTGCCAGCAGTTTTAGACTAGCCTACACCGGGGAGCTGTTTTTT. As protein: CASSFRLAYTGELFF.

The rearrangement links TRBV7-9 to TRBJ2-3; possibly TRBD2 for D (5 bases). CDR3 length equals 17 residues. Trimming removed 1 base at V and 2 bases at J, with 16 bases between. Germline CDR1 reads SEHNR; CDR2 reads FQNEAQ (reference sequence). The CDR3 region is CASSLDTVRGYTDTQYF. For the CDR3, the DNA is TGTGCCAGCAGCTTAGACACGGTACGGGGATACACAGATACGCAGTATTTT.

This clonotype was picked up many times. The chain uses TRBV6-1 and TRBJ1-5; the match to TRBD1 covers 8 bases. The germline gives CDR1 MNHNS, CDR2 SASEGT. J gave up 3 bases and V 8 bases, and 12 bases lay outside the gene matches. CDR3 size: 16 residues. CDR3 residues: CASLDQGARINQPQHF. The CDR3 nucleotides are TGTGCCAGCCTAGATCAGGGGGCGCGGATCAATCAGCCCCAGCATTTT.

This clonotype has ten or more counts. This sequence joins TRBV28 and TRBJ1-1; 8 bases fit TRBD1. The CDR3 runs 13 residues. Germline CDR1 reads MDHEN; CDR2 reads SYDVKM. The ends lost 7 bases at V and 8 bases at J; junction bases unmatched: 9. This chain's CDR3 is CASTSFRDREAFF. CDR3 in DNA: TGTGCCAGCACCTCTTTCCGGGACAGGGAAGCTTTCTTT.

J is TRBJ2-5 and V is TRBV2; D is unclear. CDR3 length equals 12 residues. Between the trimmed V and J ends, which lost 6 bases and 5 bases, there was a span of 10 bases. The V gene's germline CDR1 is SNHLY and CDR2 FYNNEI. CDR3 nucleotide sequence: TGTGCCAGCAGCCCACGGTCTGAGACCCAGTACTTC. Residues: CASSPRSETQYF.

The chain links TRBV6-1 to TRBJ2-7; TRBD1 matches at 7 bases. Germline V gives CDR1 MNHNS, CDR2 SASEGT. The CDR3 has 13 amino acids. J was trimmed by 3 bases and V by 9 bases; bases with no gene match: 8. The CDR3 DNA sequence: TGTGCCAGACCGACAGGGATAGGCTACGAGCAGTACTTC. Translating it yields CARPTGIGYEQYF.

This clonotype occurred many times. The chain links TRBV28 to TRBJ2-7; 7 nucleotides align to TRBD2. The V gene end was trimmed by 2 bases and the J gene end by 5 bases; junction bases not matched to a gene: 3. The CDR3 contains 13 residues. Germline CDR1 is MDHEN and CDR2 is SYDVKM. The CDR3 DNA follows: TGTGCCAGCAGTTTAGGACTAGTCGACGAGCAGTACTTC. Translating gives CASSLGLVDEQYF.

This clonotype was found a few times. The chain has TRBV6-2 or TRBV6-3 and TRBJ2-5; 7 bases are a match to TRBD1. Germline V gene lookup returns CDR1 MNHEY and CDR2 SVGEGT. The length of the CDR3 is 15 residues. J gave up 4 bases and V 8 bases, and 13 bases lay outside the gene matches. CDR3 region: CASQGGARKGETQYF. The CDR3 DNA is TGTGCCAGCCAAGGGGGCGCGCGGAAGGGAGAGACCCAGTACTTC.

This clonotype has more than one count but fewer than ten. The J gene is TRBJ1-1, the V gene TRBV10-3; unclear D gene. The CDR3 extends over 12 amino acids. Trimming took off 5 bases at V and 4 bases at J, with 8 bases between the two ends. Germline CDR1 is ENHRY and CDR2 is SYGVKD. CDR3 in amino acids: CAISQVGTEAFF. CDR3 nucleotide sequence: TGTGCCATCAGTCAGGTAGGCACTGAAGCTTTCTTT.

The chain couples TRBV24-1 to TRBJ2-3; 9 bases match TRBD2. The CDR3 loop spans 15 amino acids. The J segment lost 0 bases and the V segment lost 6 bases, leaving 3 bases of the junction unmatched. Germline values: CDR1 KGHDR, CDR2 SFDVKD. CDR3 residues: CATSTTSGSTDTQYF. CDR3 nucleotide sequence: TGTGCCACCAGTACAACTAGCGGGAGCACAGATACGCAGTATTTT.

This clonotype was counted ten times or more. The V call is TRBV20-1, the J call TRBJ2-5; no clear D gene. This CDR3 spans 11 amino acids. Germline V CDR1 and CDR2: DFQATT, SNEGSKA (reference sequence). V was clipped by 6 bases and J by 5 bases, with 10 bases between them. CDR3 sequence (DNA): TGCAGTGCCCGAGCAGAGGAGACCCAGTACTTC. Translated: CSARAEETQYF.

In this sample, this clonotype turned up once. This sequence may be a read error, since a much larger clone differs from it by one base. This CDR3 reads CAGRQTVERLGNTEAFF. The DNA for the CDR3 is TGTGCCGGCAGACAAACAGTAGAGAGGCTGGGAAACACTGAAGCTTTCTTT. This sequence joins TRBV6-1 and TRBJ1-1, with no clear D. The CDR3 is 17 amino acids. Germline V gene lookup returns CDR1 MNHNS and CDR2 SASEGT.

The V gene is TRBV27, the J gene TRBJ1-2; TRBD1 might be the D (5 bases). With 3 bases removed from V and 4 bases from J, the gap between germline ends came to 9 bases. This CDR3 has 13 amino acids. Germline V gene data show CDR1 as MNHEY and CDR2 as SMNVEV (reference sequence). The CDR3 here is CASSFSQGYGYTF. The CDR3 DNA follows: TGTGCCAGCAGTTTTTCGCAGGGCTATGGCTACACCTTC.

This clonotype was observed many times. The genes are TRBV6-1 and TRBJ1-1; D remains ambiguous. The V gene's germline CDR1 is MNHNS and CDR2 SASEGT. The CDR3 runs to 12 residues. V lost 8 bases and J 9 bases, leaving 16 bases between the germline ends. CDR3 residues: CASSLQDGKAFF. The CDR3 DNA sequence: TGTGCCAGCTCCCTTCAGGACGGGAAAGCTTTCTTT.

This clonotype appeared a few times. The chain employs TRBV7-8 and TRBJ1-1; TRBD1 matches 9 bases. This CDR3 spans 17 amino acids. J gave up 0 bases and V 3 bases, and 8 bases lay outside the gene matches. Germline CDR1 is SGHVS and CDR2 is FQNEAQ. The CDR3 DNA reads as TGTGCCAGCAGCTTGTTCGGGACAGGGAGTATGAACACTGAAGCTTTCTTT. This translates into CASSLFGTGSMNTEAFF.

This clonotype was counted a few times. The gene calls are TRBV19 and TRBJ2-5; D not resolved. The CDR3 is 13 residues long. The germline V gene encodes CDR1 LNHDA and CDR2 SQIVND (reference sequence). V lost 6 bases, J lost 7 bases, and 15 bases lay in between. The CDR3 is CASRGQASGTQYF. The CDR3 DNA reads as TGTGCCAGTAGGGGTCAGGCGTCGGGGACCCAGTACTTC.

The V call is TRBV7-9, the J call TRBJ2-1; no firm D call. Germline loops: CDR1 SEHNR, CDR2 FQNEAQ (reference sequence). The CDR3 covers 14 residues. Trimming pared 4 bases from V and 2 bases from J, leaving 9 bases between. The CDR3 DNA reads as TGTGCCAGCAGCTCATGGCAGACCTACAATGAGCAGTTCTTC. Its translation is CASSSWQTYNEQFF.

This chain links TRBV19 with TRBJ1-4, with D uncertain. The germline gives CDR1 LNHDA, CDR2 SQIVND (reference sequence). The V end lost 5 bases, the J end lost 2 bases, and 6 bases lay between the germline ends. The CDR3 is made up of 13 amino acids. The CDR3 loop reads CASSPGTNEKLFF. The CDR3 coding sequence is TGTGCCAGTAGTCCCGGGACTAATGAAAAACTGTTTTTT.

The chain is built from TRBV28 and TRBJ1-1, with 7 positions matching TRBD1. V lost 3 bases, J lost 2 bases, and 12 bases stayed unmatched. Germline V lookup: CDR1 MDHEN, CDR2 SYDVKM. The CDR3 extends over 17 amino acids. Here the CDR3 reads CASSLGRGPMRNTEAFF. The CDR3 bases are TGTGCCAGCAGTTTGGGGAGGGGGCCCATGAGAAACACTGAAGCTTTCTTT.